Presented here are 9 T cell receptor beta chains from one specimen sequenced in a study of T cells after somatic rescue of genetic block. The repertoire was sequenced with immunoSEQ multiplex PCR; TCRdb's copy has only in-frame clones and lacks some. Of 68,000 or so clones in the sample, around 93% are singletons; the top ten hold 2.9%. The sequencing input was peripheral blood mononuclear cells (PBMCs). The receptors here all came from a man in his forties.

The CDR3 DNA is TGTGCCAGCAGTCCCCAGACCGGAGCGAATGAAAAACTGTTTTTT. This gives the protein CASSPQTGANEKLFF. This chain connects TRBV28 to TRBJ1-4; unclear D gene. Germline CDR1 is MDHEN and CDR2 is SYDVKM. V lost 5 bases, J lost 5 bases, and 15 bases lay in between. This CDR3 has 15 amino acids.

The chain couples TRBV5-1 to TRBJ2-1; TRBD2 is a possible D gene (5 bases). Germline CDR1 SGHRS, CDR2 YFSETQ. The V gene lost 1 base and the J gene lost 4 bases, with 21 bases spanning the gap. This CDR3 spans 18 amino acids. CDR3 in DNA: TGCGCCAGCAGCTTGAGTACCCAAGGCAGACGGGGTTACAATGAGCAGTTCTTC. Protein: CASSLSTQGRRGYNEQFF. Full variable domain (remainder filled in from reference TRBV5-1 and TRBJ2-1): KAGVTQTPRYLIKTRGQQVTLSCSPISGHRSVSWYQQTPGQGLQFLFEYFSETQRNKGNFPGRFSGRQFSNSRSEMNVSTLELGDSALYLCASSLSTQGRRGYNEQFFGPGTRLTVL.

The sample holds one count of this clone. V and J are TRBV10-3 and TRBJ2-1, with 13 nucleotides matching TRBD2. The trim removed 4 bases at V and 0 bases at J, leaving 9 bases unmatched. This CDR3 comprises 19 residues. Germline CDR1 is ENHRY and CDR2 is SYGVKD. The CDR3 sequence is CAISASTGTSGDSYNEQFF. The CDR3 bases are TGTGCCATCAGTGCGAGCACCGGGACTAGCGGGGACTCCTACAATGAGCAGTTCTTC.

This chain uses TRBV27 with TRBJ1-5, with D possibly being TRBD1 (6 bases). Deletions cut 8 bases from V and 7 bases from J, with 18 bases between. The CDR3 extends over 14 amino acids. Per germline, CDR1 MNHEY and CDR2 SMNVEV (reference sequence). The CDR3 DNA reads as TGTGCCAGCTCGATAGAGGGGGGGTTGCAGCCCCAGCATTTT. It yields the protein CASSIEGGLQPQHF.

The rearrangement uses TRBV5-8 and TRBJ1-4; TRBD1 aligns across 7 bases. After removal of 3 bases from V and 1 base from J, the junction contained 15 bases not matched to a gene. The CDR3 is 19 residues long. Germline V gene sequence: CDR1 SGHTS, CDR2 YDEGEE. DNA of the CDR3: TGTGCCAGCAGCTCTACCGGAGGGGGCAGGGTAGTAACTAATGAAAAACTGTTTTTT. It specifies CASSSTGGGRVVTNEKLFF.

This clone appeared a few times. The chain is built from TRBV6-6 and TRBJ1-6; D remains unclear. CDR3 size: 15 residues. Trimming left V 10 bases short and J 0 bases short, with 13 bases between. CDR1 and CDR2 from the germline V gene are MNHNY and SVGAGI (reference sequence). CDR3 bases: TGTGCCACCTCGGGCTCGAGCTCCTATAATTCACCCCTCCACTTT. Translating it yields CATSGSSSYNSPLHF.

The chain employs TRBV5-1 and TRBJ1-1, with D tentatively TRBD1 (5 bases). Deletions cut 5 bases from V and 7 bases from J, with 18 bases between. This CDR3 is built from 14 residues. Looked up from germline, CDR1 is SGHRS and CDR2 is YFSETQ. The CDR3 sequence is CASRPSQGPDEAFF. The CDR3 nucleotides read TGCGCCAGCAGACCCTCCCAGGGACCCGATGAAGCTTTCTTT.

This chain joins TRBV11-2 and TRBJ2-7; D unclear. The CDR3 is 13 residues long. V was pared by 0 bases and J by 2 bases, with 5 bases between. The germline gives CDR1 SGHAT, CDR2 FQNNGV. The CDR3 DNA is TGTGCCAGCAGCTTAGACAGGACCTACGAGCAGTACTTC. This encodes CASSLDRTYEQYF.

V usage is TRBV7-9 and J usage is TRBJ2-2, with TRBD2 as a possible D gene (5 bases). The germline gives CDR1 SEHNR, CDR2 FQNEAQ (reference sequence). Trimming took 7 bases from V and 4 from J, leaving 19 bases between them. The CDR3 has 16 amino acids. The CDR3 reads CASTEGPVTPTGELFF. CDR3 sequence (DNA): TGTGCCAGCACCGAGGGTCCGGTGACTCCCACCGGGGAGCTGTTTTTT.